The rows below give T cell receptor beta chains drawn from one sample of a study of regulatory T cells in long-lasting Graves disease. MiXCR was run by TCRdb on the multiplex PCR reads, yielding one entry per CDR3 protein. The table shows a few hundred thousand distinct CDR3 sequences, with 16% occurring only once. These data were likewise used in another study, on T cells in Graves' hyperthyroidism and ophthalmopathy.

The specimen comprised peripheral blood mononuclear cells (PBMCs), sampled at new diagnosis, from a patient treated with antithyroid drugs. These receptors were taken from a man aged 40-49 years with Graves disease. Each CDR3 is given without its conserved first and last residue. Some rows mark clone size as missing; the rest say once, few, many or name a class of expanded clone.

clone size	V gene	J gene	CDR3 protein
-	TRBV20-1	TRBJ2-1	SARPLPSSGGASYNEQF
many	TRBV30	TRBJ2-5	AWSRTVDEETQY
many	TRBV27	TRBJ1-5	ASRKGVGNQPQH
few	TRBV20-1	TRBJ1-3	SARDSPFGSGNTIY
many	TRBV27	TRBJ2-5	ASSTRMGGFPHRIQTQY
many	TRBV12-3/TRBV12-4	TRBJ2-3	ASIRSGARTDTQY
-	TRBV4-1	TRBJ2-7	ASRQVQGPNSYEQY
few	TRBV7-3	TRBJ2-5	ASSFAGGDETQY
many	TRBV7-2	TRBJ1-5	ASSLRAGPQPQH
many	TRBV28	TRBJ1-4	ASSLWRAGKEKLF
-	TRBV4-1	TRBJ2-5	ASSQDWSQETQY
few	TRBV6-2/TRBV6-3	TRBJ1-1	AIRREGATEAF
many	TRBV6-5	TRBJ2-7	ASSYSGGQLYEQY
few	TRBV9	TRBJ1-3	ASSVGQGAGNTIY
-	TRBV19	TRBJ1-1	ATMGFKNTEAF
-	TRBV2	TRBJ1-3	ASRWDRPSGNTIY
-	TRBV29-1	TRBJ1-5	SVVGPNNQPQH
many	TRBV3-1	TRBJ1-2	ASSQTGEDGYT
-	TRBV4-1	TRBJ2-7	ASSLGPGQLPEQY
many	TRBV11-1	TRBJ1-2	ASSSDSYGYT
few	TRBV5-4	TRBJ2-5	ASSSASAGGGETQY
many	TRBV5-1	TRBJ1-1	ASSLGITNTEAF
many	TRBV2	TRBJ1-2	ASGAGAYGYT
many	TRBV19	TRBJ2-3	ASRWGGADTQY
-	TRBV24-1	TRBJ2-1	ATSDPGQLSNEQF
many	TRBV13	TRBJ2-7	ASSSPPPGRQQY
-	TRBV11-2	TRBJ1-5	ASSFQDHQPQH
many	TRBV18	TRBJ1-2	ASSRSTGSFGYT
few	TRBV6-1	TRBJ1-4	ASRRDPVNEKLF
-	TRBV10-3	TRBJ2-7	AISNLQGFYEQY
few	TRBV13	TRBJ2-5	ASSLGLAGQKTQY